The entry below gives a single TCR beta chain sequence along with its context. Authors' processing steps: Reference gene primer amplification gave nucleated cell count estimates. Data came from immunoSEQ multiplex PCR; TCRdb stores just in-frame clones and leaves some out. The DNA gave D and trimming, while V, J and clone size come from that table. The sample lists 60,000 to 80,000 clones, around 82% occurring once. The CDR3 is made up of 15 amino acids. Germline loops: CDR1 LGHNA, CDR2 YSLEER. Trimming took 0 bases from V and 2 from J, leaving 10 bases between them. This sample is part of a study of blood T cell repertoires in COVID-19. Study details: The samples span acute and convalescent COVID-19 from the United States, Italy and Spain. In each case, the material was cDNA or gDNA derived from T cells, B-cell-depleted T cells, or PBMCs.

This receptor was taken from a man in his fifties or sixties with active COVID-19. The J gene is TRBJ2-5, the V gene TRBV4-3; D is perhaps TRBD2 (5 bases). Sequences were obtained from peripheral blood. In DNA form, the CDR3 reads TGCGCCAGCAGCCAAGATCTGAGCGGTCAAGAGACCCAGTACTTC. As protein: CASSQDLSGQETQYF.